What follows are 24 T cell receptor beta chains derived from one specimen sequenced in a study of T cells expressing NK-cell markers. After re-calling the 5' RACE reads, TCRdb lists one entry per CDR3 protein, DNA absent. This table lists 300,000 to 450,000 distinct CDR3 sequences. Sequenced input: blood T cells: a sorted CD56 or NKG2C T cell subset, CD4+ or CD8+ T cells, or bulk PBMC T cells (not recorded which). Source of these receptors: a man aged 18 to 69 in good health.

The gene calls are TRBV21-1 and TRBJ1-2; TCRdb lists TRBD1, though no DNA is available to test this call. TRBV21-1 represents a pseudogene. The length of the CDR3 is 13 residues. CDR3 in amino acids: CASTLGQTYGYTF.

V gene TRBV29-1 combines with J gene TRBJ1-5. The CDR3 length is 13 residues. Per the germline V gene, CDR1 is SQVTM and CDR2 is ANQGSEA. The chain's CDR3 is CSVAPDGNQPQHF.

V gene TRBV7-8 combines with J gene TRBJ2-7. Germline lookup yields CDR1 SGHVS and CDR2 FQNEAQ. CDR3 size: 16 residues. CDR3 region: CASSLSAFGVTYEQYF. Looking up the rest from reference TRBV7-8 and TRBJ2-7 gives the full variable domain: GAGVSQSPRYKVAKRGQDVALRCDPISGHVSLFWYQQALGQGPEFLTYFQNEAQLDKSGLPSDRFFAERPEGSVSTLKIQRTQQEDSAVYLCASSLSAFGVTYEQYFGPGTRLTVT.

The chain couples TRBV3-1 to TRBJ1-2; lacking DNA, the TRBD1 call made by TCRdb goes unchecked. The CDR3 has 17 residues. Germline assignment: CDR1 LGHDT and CDR2 YNNKEL (reference sequence). CDR3 amino acids: CASSHNWISGTGYGYTF.

The gene calls are TRBV29-1 and TRBJ2-7. The germline gives CDR1 SQVTM, CDR2 ANQGSEA. The CDR3 has 12 residues. The CDR3: CSVEFSWNEQYF.

This rearrangement joins TRBV12-3 or TRBV12-4 to TRBJ2-7. The CDR3 is 14 amino acids. The CDR3 is CASRMGSGSYEQYF.

The chain joins TRBV5-1 to TRBJ2-7; TCRdb lists TRBD1, though no DNA is available to test this call. This CDR3 spans 15 amino acids. CDR1 is SGHRS and CDR2 is YFSETQ in the germline V gene. CDR3 sequence: CASSLTPGQNYEQYF.

The rearrangement uses TRBV7-2 and TRBJ2-1; without DNA, the TCRdb call of TRBD2 cannot be checked. This CDR3 has 15 amino acids. Per germline, CDR1 SGHTA and CDR2 FQGNSA. CDR3 sequence: CASGTSGGAWDEQFF.

The CDR3 sequence: CASSYSGTGGLSYTF. The chain couples TRBV6-5 to TRBJ1-2; TCRdb's assignment of TRBD1 cannot be checked, as there is no DNA. The CDR3 has 15 amino acids. The germline CDR1 and CDR2 sequences are MNHEY and SVGAGI.

The CDR3 loop is CASSSDRVGQPQHF. This sequence joins TRBV19 and TRBJ1-5; there is no DNA to check the TCRdb D call of TRBD1. Germline lookup yields CDR1 LNHDA and CDR2 SQIVND (reference sequence). The CDR3 loop spans 14 amino acids.

The chain carries TRBV20-1 and TRBJ2-2; TCRdb names TRBD2, which stays unverified in the absence of DNA. CDR1 and CDR2 (germline): DFQATT, SNEGSKA (reference sequence). The CDR3 spans 15 residues. The CDR3 sequence is CSARVAGQPTGELFF.

V is TRBV7-9 and J is TRBJ2-7; TCRdb lists TRBD2, though no DNA is available to test this call. The germline V gene has CDR1 SEHNR and CDR2 FQNEAQ (reference sequence). The CDR3 length is 15 residues. This CDR3 reads CASSSQGASGYEQYF.

Here the CDR3 reads CASSLPYGIEQYF. The chain couples TRBV11-2 to TRBJ2-7. The germline V gene has CDR1 SGHAT and CDR2 FQNNGV. The CDR3 totals 13 residues.

The rearrangement joins TRBV6-4 to TRBJ2-1; lacking DNA, the TRBD2 call made by TCRdb goes unchecked. CDR3 length equals 14 residues. Germline V lookup: CDR1 MRHNA, CDR2 SNTAGT. The CDR3 loop is CASSEGLVLGEQFF.

The rearrangement uses TRBV27 and TRBJ2-3; TCRdb's D call of TRBD2 is untestable without DNA. CDR1 and CDR2 from the germline V gene are MNHEY and SMNVEV (reference sequence). This CDR3 has 17 residues. The CDR3 sequence is CASSPLLPGLASDTQYF.

The gene calls are TRBV9 and TRBJ1-1; TCRdb gives TRBD1 as the D gene, but with no DNA this cannot be confirmed. This CDR3 has 14 amino acids. Germline V lookup: CDR1 SGDLS, CDR2 YYNGEE. CDR3 sequence reads: CASSLQGWNTEAFF.

The chain recombines TRBV5-1 with TRBJ2-5; as DNA is missing, the TRBD2 call by TCRdb cannot be tested. Germline lookup yields CDR1 SGHRS and CDR2 YFSETQ. The CDR3 is 15 residues long. CDR3 loop: CASSLEGDPGRAQYF.

The chain carries TRBV11-2 and TRBJ2-1; TCRdb selects TRBD2, and the lack of DNA leaves this call unchecked. This CDR3 has 15 amino acids. Germline V gene data show CDR1 as SGHAT and CDR2 as FQNNGV. This CDR3 is CASSAQGLAGDEQFF. Complete variable domain (other parts from reference TRBV11-2 and TRBJ2-1): EAGVAQSPRYKIIEKRQSVAFWCNPISGHATLYWYQQILGQGPKLLIQFQNNGVVDDSQLPKDRFSAERLKGVDSTLKIQPAKLEDSAVYLCASSAQGLAGDEQFFGPGTRLTVL.

The chain is built from TRBV11-2 and TRBJ2-2; TCRdb's D call of TRBD2 is untestable without DNA. Per germline, CDR1 SGHAT and CDR2 FQNNGV. CDR3 length: 19 amino acids. The CDR3 sequence is CASSNTGLAVPANTGELFF.

The J gene is TRBJ1-1, the V gene TRBV7-2. CDR1 is SGHTA and CDR2 is FQGNSA in the germline V gene. The CDR3 consists of 13 residues. The CDR3: CASSLDHGTEAFF.

The V call is TRBV29-1, the J call TRBJ1-1; the TCRdb call, TRBD1, lacks DNA for checking. Germline loops: CDR1 SQVTM, CDR2 ANQGSEA. The CDR3 totals 13 residues. CDR3 protein: CSGRAGVWTEAFF.

The V and J genes are TRBV12-3 or TRBV12-4 and TRBJ2-1; TCRdb gives TRBD2 as the D gene, but with no DNA this cannot be confirmed. The CDR3 runs to 15 residues. CDR3 protein: CASSWTRVKSDEQFF.

This chain connects TRBV13 to TRBJ1-6; TCRdb calls TRBD1, which cannot be checked without DNA. CDR1 and CDR2 from the germline V gene are PRHDT and FYEKMQ (reference sequence). This CDR3 has 14 amino acids. The CDR3 sequence is CASSSRTGFSPLHF.

The chain links TRBV5-1 to TRBJ2-4. Germline-derived CDR1 and CDR2 are SGHRS and YFSETQ. The CDR3 runs to 16 residues. CDR3 region: CASSLVPGVAKNIQYF.